This TCR beta chain originates from a study of graft-versus-host responses after intestinal transplantation. Unmatched junction bases numbered 10, after V lost 1 base and J lost 13 bases. Germline values: CDR1 LNHDA, CDR2 SQIVND (reference sequence). There are 14 residues in the CDR3. As concerns this clone: Antigen unknown.

Data came from immunoSEQ multiplex PCR; TCRdb stores just in-frame clones and leaves some out. The sample carries tens of thousands of clones, 90% to 95% recorded once. Study observations and caveats: GvH clones were identified in recipient marrow, with some first appearing in ileum or blood.

Sequencing used PBMCs, obtained 16 days after intestinal transplant. The rearrangement joins TRBV19 to TRBJ1-1; 9 nucleotides match TRBD1. The clonotype comes from a human patient who received an intestinal transplant, so some T cells may come from the graft donor. The CDR3 protein is CASSIVPDRGVDFF. The DNA of the CDR3 is TGTGCCAGTAGTATAGTGCCGGACAGGGGAGTCGATTTCTTT.